These 9 T cell receptor beta chains originate from one sample sequenced in a study of blood T cell repertoires in COVID-19. Profiling relied on immunoSEQ multiplex PCR, and the TCRdb table lists in-frame clones only, not all of them. The table has over 110,000 clones, less than 90% seen once; the top ten hold 4.5% to 7%. Input material: PBMCs or T cells enriched from blood (not recorded which). The receptors originated from a middle-aged man with acute COVID-19.

V usage is TRBV15 and J usage is TRBJ1-1; 8 bases match TRBD1. CDR1 and CDR2 from the germline V gene are LNHNV and YYDKDF (reference sequence). The CDR3 length is 12 residues. V dropped 4 bases and J dropped 11; count of bases not matched to a gene: 6. CDR3 sequence (DNA): TGTGCCACCAGCACACAGGGGGTCGGGGCTTTCTTT. Translating gives CATSTQGVGAFF.

This chain joins TRBV18 and TRBJ2-1; no firm D call. Looked up from germline, CDR1 is KGHSH and CDR2 is LQKENI. V dropped 4 bases and J dropped 5 bases, with 6 bases sitting between them. This CDR3 comprises 12 residues. This CDR3 is CASSRQDNEQFF. CDR3 nucleotide sequence: TGTGCCAGCTCACGCCAGGACAATGAGCAGTTCTTC.

Concerning this clone: At the DNA level, this CDR3 is encoded by other sequences in the same sample as well. This chain links TRBV28 with TRBJ1-5, with TRBD1 as a possible D gene (5 bases). V was pared by 5 bases and J by 2 bases, with 10 bases between. CDR1 and CDR2 from the germline V gene are MDHEN and SYDVKM. The CDR3 consists of 14 residues. The CDR3 sequence is CASSRGGGNQPQHF. CDR3 DNA sequence: TGTGCCAGCAGTCGGGGGGGAGGCAATCAGCCCCAGCATTTT.

Of note for this clone: Other DNA sequences in this specimen translate into the identical CDR3. The CDR3 sequence is CASSVGGSYNEQFF. The CDR3 nucleotides read TGTGCCAGCAGCGTCGGGGGCTCCTACAATGAGCAGTTCTTC. This chain uses TRBV9 with TRBJ2-1; a weak D match, TRBD2 (6 bases). Germline loops: CDR1 SGDLS, CDR2 YYNGEE. The CDR3 contains 14 residues. V was cut by 2 bases and J by 0 bases, with 6 bases left in between.

This rearrangement joins TRBV7-2 to TRBJ2-2; maybe TRBD1 (5 bases). The CDR3 has 15 residues. From germline, CDR1 is SGHTA and CDR2 FQGNSA. Trimming left V 1 base short and J 4 bases short, with 10 bases between. The CDR3 nucleotides are TGTGCCAGCAGCTTAGGGCAGGGTGGCACCGGGGAGCTGTTTTTT. It is translated as CASSLGQGGTGELFF.

A few counts support this clone. The gene calls are TRBV2 and TRBJ1-2, with 9 bases identical to TRBD1. The V gene's germline CDR1 is SNHLY and CDR2 FYNNEI. The CDR3 is 20 amino acids. J gave up 0 bases and V 5 bases, and 19 bases lay outside the gene matches. The CDR3 spells CASSQIIIRDRVGTNYGYTF. The CDR3 DNA sequence: TGTGCCAGCAGTCAAATAATTATCCGGGACAGGGTGGGAACTAACTATGGCTACACCTTC. The whole variable domain, filled in from reference TRBV2 and TRBJ1-2, reads EPEVTQTPSHQVTQMGQEVILRCVPISNHLYFYWYRQILGQKVEFLVSFYNNEISEKSEIFDDQFSVERPDGSNFTLKIRSTKLEDSAMYFCASSQIIIRDRVGTNYGYTFGSGTRLTVV.

In its sample, this clone was seen once. This sample also contains other DNA sequences that code for the same CDR3. This chain joins TRBV9 and TRBJ2-5, with 8 bases identical to TRBD2. J was trimmed by 0 bases and V by 0 bases; bases with no gene match: 7. The CDR3 is 17 amino acids. Looked up from germline, CDR1 is SGDLS and CDR2 is YYNGEE. The CDR3 is CASSVAGRGGYQETQYF. In DNA form, the CDR3 reads TGTGCCAGCAGCGTAGCAGGTCGGGGGGGGTACCAAGAGACCCAGTACTTC.

The chain combines TRBV7-2 with TRBJ2-7; 8 nucleotides line up with TRBD2. In germline, CDR1 is SGHTA, CDR2 FQGNSA. V lost 0 bases, J lost 2 bases, and 3 bases stayed unmatched. The CDR3 has 15 residues. The CDR3 bases are TGTGCCAGCAGCTTAGCGACGGGAGGGCCCTACGAGCAGTACTTC. Encoded protein: CASSLATGGPYEQYF.

The gene calls are TRBV30 and TRBJ1-5, with 7 nucleotides matching TRBD1. There are 15 residues in the CDR3. CDR1 GTSNPN and CDR2 SVGIG come from the germline V gene (reference sequence). V shed 3 bases, J shed 5 bases, and the junction held 10 bases outside the gene matches. The CDR3 loop is CAWRGGVSGDQPQHF. DNA for the CDR3: TGTGCCTGGAGAGGGGGCGTCTCGGGCGATCAGCCCCAGCATTTT.